This TCR beta chain stems from a study of blood T cell repertoires in COVID-19. Study-wide context: From T cells, B-cell-depleted T cells, or PBMCs came the material, which was cDNA or gDNA.

The CDR3 sequence is 13 residues long. The germline gives CDR1 KGHDR, CDR2 SFDVKD. V was trimmed by 7 bases and J by 6 bases, leaving 14 bases between them. Ages ranged from roughly 18 to 100 years, with residence in under 25 US areas. Participant reports of clinical history set cohort assignment. Original processing methods: Scientists estimated how many nucleated cells there were by amplifying reference gene primers. Clones were sequenced by immunoSEQ multiplex PCR, and TCRdb holds only the in-frame ones, with some missing. That table gives V, J and clone size, and the DNA gave D and trimming. The data show around 380,000 clones, with around 87% seen just once and roughly 1.4% held by the top ten. This clone was recorded once.

Sample: PBMCs or T cells enriched from blood (not recorded which). The origin of this receptor is a man aged 25-45 years who had recovered from COVID-19. The V and J genes are TRBV24-1 and TRBJ1-1; possible D gene TRBD1, 5 bases. Here the CDR3 reads CATSPRQSSEAFF. The CDR3 region has the DNA TGTGCCACCAGCCCCAGACAGAGTTCTGAAGCTTTCTTT.